The clone carrying this TCR beta chain was seen only a few times. Data came from immunoSEQ multiplex PCR; TCRdb stores just in-frame clones and leaves some out. The data show roughly 150,000 clones, 65% to 85% seen once. This record belongs to a study of blood T cell repertoires in COVID-19. Trimming at V came to 6 bases and at J to 8 bases, leaving 7 bases not matched to a gene. This CDR3 is 15 amino acids long. From germline, CDR1 is MNHEY and CDR2 SVGAGI. This clonotype originated in an elderly woman with acute or convalescent COVID-19. The source material was peripheral blood. The V call is TRBV6-5, the J call TRBJ2-1; 13 bases fit TRBD2. This CDR3 reads CASSTGTSGKYEQFF. Here the CDR3 DNA reads TGTGCCAGCAGCACCGGGACTAGCGGGAAATATGAGCAGTTCTTC.